These 6 T cell receptor beta chains were all obtained from the same sample, sequenced in a study of spatial heterogeneity in lung cancer. As to time point: blood at routine non-recurrence follow-up after resection. TCRdb re-called the 5' RACE reads with MiXCR, one entry per CDR3 protein. This sample yields about 3,100 distinct CDR3 sequences, of which around 19% are seen a single time; over 35% belongs to the top ten. Sequenced material: PBMCs, taken at follow-up. The receptor set was obtained from a male donor with early-stage non-small cell lung cancer.

This clonotype was found a few times. The chain uses TRBV4-1 and TRBJ2-6, with D possibly TRBD2 on 6 matching bases. Germline-derived CDR1 and CDR2 are MGHRA and YSYEKL. The V end was cut by 4 bases, the J end by 1 base, with 17 bases between. This CDR3 comprises 18 residues. The CDR3 nucleotides read TGCGCCAGCAGCCGCGTAGAGGAGGGACGGTCTGGGGCCAACGTCCTGACTTTC. Protein sequence: CASSRVEEGRSGANVLTF.

This clonotype occurred many times. The chain links TRBV6-5 to TRBJ2-5; D is perhaps TRBD1 (6 bases). CDR1 is MNHEY, CDR2 SVGAGI, per germline. Trimming left V 8 bases short and J 2 bases short, with 12 bases between. The CDR3 length is 13 residues. The CDR3 coding sequence is TGTGCCAGCTCGGACAGATCTCAAGAGACCCAGTACTTC. This encodes CASSDRSQETQYF.

This clonotype showed up just a few times. The V call is TRBV29-1, the J call TRBJ2-7, with D possibly TRBD1 on 5 matching bases. In germline, CDR1 is SQVTM, CDR2 ANQGSEA. V gave up 2 bases and J gave up 6 bases, with 14 bases separating them. The CDR3 runs 13 residues. CDR3 sequence: CSVETGMSPEQYF. In DNA, the CDR3 is TGCAGCGTTGAAACAGGCATGTCACCCGAGCAGTACTTC.

This clonotype is medium-sized. The chain is built from TRBV7-7 and TRBJ2-1; D gene ambiguous. The CDR3 totals 15 residues. Trimming took 5 bases from V and 0 from J, leaving 11 bases between them. Per germline, CDR1 SSHAT and CDR2 FNYEAQ (reference sequence). Here the CDR3 reads CASSPGLSSYNEQFF. The CDR3 DNA reads as TGTGCCAGCAGCCCCGGCCTTAGCTCCTACAATGAGCAGTTCTTC.

This clonotype is deemed medium-sized (0.01 to 0.1%). This chain joins TRBV7-2 and TRBJ2-4, with 10 nucleotides matching TRBD2. Per germline, CDR1 SGHTA and CDR2 FQGNSA. V lost 8 bases, J lost 8 bases, and 12 bases stayed unmatched. The CDR3 has 15 residues. Written as DNA, the CDR3 is TGTGCCAGCGAGAATAGCGGGGGGTACGGTGACATTCAGTACTTC. This codes for CASENSGGYGDIQYF.

This clonotype is medium-sized within its sample. The chain employs TRBV29-1 and TRBJ2-7; 7 nucleotides line up with TRBD1. Germline assignment: CDR1 SQVTM and CDR2 ANQGSEA. The CDR3 spans 14 residues. The CDR3 here is CRPRDRGASYEQYF. DNA of the CDR3: TGCAGACCCCGGGACAGAGGGGCCTCTTACGAGCAGTACTTC.